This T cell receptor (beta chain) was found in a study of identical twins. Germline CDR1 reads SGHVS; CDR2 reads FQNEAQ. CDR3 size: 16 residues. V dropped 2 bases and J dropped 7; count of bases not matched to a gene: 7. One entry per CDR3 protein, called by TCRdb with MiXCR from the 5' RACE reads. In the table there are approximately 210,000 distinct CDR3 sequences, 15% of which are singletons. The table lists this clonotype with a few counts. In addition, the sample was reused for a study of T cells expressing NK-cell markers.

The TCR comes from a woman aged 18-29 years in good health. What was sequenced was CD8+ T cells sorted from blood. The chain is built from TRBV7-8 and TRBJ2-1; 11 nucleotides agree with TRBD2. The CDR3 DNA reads TGTGCCAGCAGCTTAATGGGACTAGCGGCTTTGAATGAGCAGTTCTTC. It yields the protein CASSLMGLAALNEQFF. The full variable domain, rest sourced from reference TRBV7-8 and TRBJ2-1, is GAGVSQSPRYKVAKRGQDVALRCDPISGHVSLFWYQQALGQGPEFLTYFQNEAQLDKSGLPSDRFFAERPEGSVSTLKIQRTQQEDSAVYLCASSLMGLAALNEQFFGPGTRLTVL.